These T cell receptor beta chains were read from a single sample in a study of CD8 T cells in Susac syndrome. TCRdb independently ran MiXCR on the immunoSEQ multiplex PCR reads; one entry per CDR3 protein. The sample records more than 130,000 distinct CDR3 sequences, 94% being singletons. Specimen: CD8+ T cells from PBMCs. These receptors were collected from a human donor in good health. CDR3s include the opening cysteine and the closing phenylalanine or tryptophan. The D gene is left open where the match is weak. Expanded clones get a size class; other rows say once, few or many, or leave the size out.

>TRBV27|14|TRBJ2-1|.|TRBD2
CASSFDGLVDEQFF
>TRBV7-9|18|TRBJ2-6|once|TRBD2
CASSANSGISSGANVLTF
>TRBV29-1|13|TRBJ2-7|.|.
CSIRQPPSYEQYF
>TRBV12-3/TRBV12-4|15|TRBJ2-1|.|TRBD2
CATQRGREGRYEQFF
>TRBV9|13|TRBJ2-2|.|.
CASSGIILGELFF
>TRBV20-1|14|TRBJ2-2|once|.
CSAPGFPGAGELFF
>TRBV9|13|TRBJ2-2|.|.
CASSVSITGELFF
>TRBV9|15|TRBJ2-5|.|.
CASSVGTARQETQYF
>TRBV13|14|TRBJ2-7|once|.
CASSPDTSPYEQYF
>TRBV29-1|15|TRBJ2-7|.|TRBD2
CSVDGPAGASYEQYF
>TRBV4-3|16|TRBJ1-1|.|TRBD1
CASSQFLGTANTEAFF
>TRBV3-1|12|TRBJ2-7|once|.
CASSQFSYEQYF
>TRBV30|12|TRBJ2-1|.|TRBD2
CAWASGRARWFF
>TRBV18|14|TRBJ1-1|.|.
CASPSPDQLSEAFF
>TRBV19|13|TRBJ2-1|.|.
CASSMSYYNEQFF
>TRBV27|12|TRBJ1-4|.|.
CASSFHNEKLFF
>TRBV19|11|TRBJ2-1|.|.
CASGLMGEQFF
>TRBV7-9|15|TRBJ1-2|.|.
CASSSAFNGVHGYTF
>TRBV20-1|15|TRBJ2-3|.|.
CSARPWGASTDTQYF
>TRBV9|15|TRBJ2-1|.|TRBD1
CASSVVTGAWNEQFF
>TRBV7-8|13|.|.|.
CASSLAHGYEQYF
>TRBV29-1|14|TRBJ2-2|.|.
CSVEGAANTGELFF
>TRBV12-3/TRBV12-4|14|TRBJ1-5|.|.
CASSFGGSGQPQHF
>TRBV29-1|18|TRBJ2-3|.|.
CSVEDLKRRAPSTDTQYF